This T cell receptor beta chain is drawn from a study of blood T cells in healthy people across ages. A second about 6 to 12 cycle PCR used barcoded and J-beta primers. Each cDNA molecule was tagged by a template-switch adaptor that had 12 random nucleotides. TCRdb called the 5' RACE reads again in MiXCR, with one record for every CDR3 protein. The repertoire holds about a million distinct CDR3 sequences, with 35% to 40% as singletons. This CDR3 is built from 13 residues. Trimming removed 5 bases at V and 2 bases at J, with 12 bases between. Per germline, CDR1 SQVTM and CDR2 ANQGSEA. Total RNA extraction produced at least 5 micrograms (per sample) for the study.

V and J are TRBV29-1 and TRBJ2-5, with D perhaps matching TRBD1 (6 bases). Sample: blood. This sequence originates from a man aged 18-30 years in good health. This chain's CDR3 is CSVKTGWQETQYF. The CDR3 nucleotides are TGCAGCGTTAAAACAGGGTGGCAAGAGACCCAGTACTTC.